This T cell receptor (beta chain) was found in a study of Ad26.COV2.S vaccination and SARS-CoV-2 variants. The CDR3 sequence is 11 residues long. V lost 4 bases and J lost 2, with 4 bases in between. Germline CDR1 and CDR2: SGHDT and YYEEEE. On this clone itself: Its target is unknown.

Notes on the study in general: Breadth and depth estimates from TCRs may understate total T cell responses.

The assay was immunoSEQ multiplex PCR, and TCRdb's table has in-frame clones only and misses some. The sample has just over 350,000 clones, about 91% seen once; the top ten hold about 3.9%. The rearrangement links TRBV5-6 to TRBJ2-7, with no clear D. Source: peripheral blood, taken after recovery from COVID-19. The clonotype was recovered from a human donor who had recovered from COVID-19. CDR3 protein: CASSVTYEQYF. The CDR3 coding sequence is TGTGCCAGCAGCGTAACCTACGAGCAGTACTTC.